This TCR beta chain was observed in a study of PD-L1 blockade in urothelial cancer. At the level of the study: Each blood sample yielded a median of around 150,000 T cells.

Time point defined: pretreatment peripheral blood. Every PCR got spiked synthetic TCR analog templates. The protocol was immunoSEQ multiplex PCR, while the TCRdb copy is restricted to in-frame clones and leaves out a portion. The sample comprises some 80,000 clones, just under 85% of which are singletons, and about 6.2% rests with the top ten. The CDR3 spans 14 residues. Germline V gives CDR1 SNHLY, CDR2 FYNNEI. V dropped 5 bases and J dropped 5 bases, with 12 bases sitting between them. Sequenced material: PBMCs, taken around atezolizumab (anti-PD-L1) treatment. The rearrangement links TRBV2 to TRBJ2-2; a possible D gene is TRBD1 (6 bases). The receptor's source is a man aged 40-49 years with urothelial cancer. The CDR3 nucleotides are TGTGCCAGCAGTACAGGGTCGAGGACCGGGGAGCTGTTTTTT. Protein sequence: CASSTGSRTGELFF.